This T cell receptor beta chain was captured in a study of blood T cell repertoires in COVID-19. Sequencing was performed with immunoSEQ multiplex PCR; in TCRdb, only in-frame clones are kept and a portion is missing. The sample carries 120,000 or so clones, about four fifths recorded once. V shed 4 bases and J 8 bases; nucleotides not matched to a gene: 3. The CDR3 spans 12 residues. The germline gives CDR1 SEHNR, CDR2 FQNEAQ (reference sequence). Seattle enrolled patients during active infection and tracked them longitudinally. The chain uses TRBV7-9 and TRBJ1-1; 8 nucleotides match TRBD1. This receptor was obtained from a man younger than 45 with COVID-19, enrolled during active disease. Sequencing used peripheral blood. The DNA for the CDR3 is TGTGCCAGCAGCTCGGACAGGGTAGAAGCTTTCTTT. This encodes CASSSDRVEAFF.